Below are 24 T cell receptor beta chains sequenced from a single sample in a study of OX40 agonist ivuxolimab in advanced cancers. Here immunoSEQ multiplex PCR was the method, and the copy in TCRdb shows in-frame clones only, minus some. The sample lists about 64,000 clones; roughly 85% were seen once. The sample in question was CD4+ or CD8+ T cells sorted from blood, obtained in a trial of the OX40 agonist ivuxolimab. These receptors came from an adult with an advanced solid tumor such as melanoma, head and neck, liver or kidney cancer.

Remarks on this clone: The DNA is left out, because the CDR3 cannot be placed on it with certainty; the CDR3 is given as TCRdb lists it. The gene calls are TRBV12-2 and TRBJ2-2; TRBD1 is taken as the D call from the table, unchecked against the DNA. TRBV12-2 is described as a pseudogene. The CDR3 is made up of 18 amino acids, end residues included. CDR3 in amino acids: CASRPVGWGTLNTGELFF.

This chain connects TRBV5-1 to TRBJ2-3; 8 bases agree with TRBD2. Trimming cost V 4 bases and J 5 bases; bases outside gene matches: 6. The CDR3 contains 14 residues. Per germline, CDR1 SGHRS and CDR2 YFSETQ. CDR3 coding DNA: TGCGCCAGCAGCCCAACTAGCGGCCGAGATACGCAGTATTTT. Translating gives CASSPTSGRDTQYF. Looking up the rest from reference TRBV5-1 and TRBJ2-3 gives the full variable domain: KAGVTQTPRYLIKTRGQQVTLSCSPISGHRSVSWYQQTPGQGLQFLFEYFSETQRNKGNFPGRFSGRQFSNSRSEMNVSTLELGDSALYLCASSPTSGRDTQYFGPGTRLTVL.

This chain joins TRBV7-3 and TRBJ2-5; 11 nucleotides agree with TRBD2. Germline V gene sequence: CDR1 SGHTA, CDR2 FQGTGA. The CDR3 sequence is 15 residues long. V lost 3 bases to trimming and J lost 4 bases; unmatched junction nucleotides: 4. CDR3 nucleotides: TGTGCCAGCAGCTTTCTAGCGGGGGGTTTAGAGACCCAGTACTTC. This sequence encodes CASSFLAGGLETQYF. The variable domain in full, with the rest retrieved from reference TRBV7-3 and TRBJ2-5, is GAGVSQTPSNKVTEKGKYVELRCDPISGHTALYWYRQSLGQGPEFLIYFQGTGAADDSGLPNDRFFAVRPEGSVSTLKIQRTERGDSAVYLCASSFLAGGLETQYFGPGTRLLVL.

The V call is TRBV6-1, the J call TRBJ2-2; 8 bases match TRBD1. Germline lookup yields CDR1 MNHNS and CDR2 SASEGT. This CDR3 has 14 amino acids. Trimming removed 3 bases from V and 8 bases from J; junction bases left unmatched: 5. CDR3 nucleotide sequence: TGTGCCAGCAGTGAGCGACAGGGGTTGGGGGAGCTGTTTTTT. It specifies CASSERQGLGELFF.

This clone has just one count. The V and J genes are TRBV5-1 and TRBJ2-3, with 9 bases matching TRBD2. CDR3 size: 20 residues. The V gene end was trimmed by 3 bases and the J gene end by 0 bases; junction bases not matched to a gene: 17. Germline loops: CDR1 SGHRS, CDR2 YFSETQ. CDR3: CASSWAPGSGGLLSTDTQYF. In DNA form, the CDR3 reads TGCGCCAGCAGCTGGGCCCCAGGGAGCGGGGGGCTCCTCAGCACAGATACGCAGTATTTT.

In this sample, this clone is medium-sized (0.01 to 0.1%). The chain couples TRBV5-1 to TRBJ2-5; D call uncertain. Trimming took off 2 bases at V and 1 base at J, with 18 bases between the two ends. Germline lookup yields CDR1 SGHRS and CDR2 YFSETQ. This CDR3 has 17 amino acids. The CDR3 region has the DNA TGCGCCAGCAGCTTACCGTGGGCAGTAGGATCCCAAGAGACCCAGTACTTC. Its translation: CASSLPWAVGSQETQYF.

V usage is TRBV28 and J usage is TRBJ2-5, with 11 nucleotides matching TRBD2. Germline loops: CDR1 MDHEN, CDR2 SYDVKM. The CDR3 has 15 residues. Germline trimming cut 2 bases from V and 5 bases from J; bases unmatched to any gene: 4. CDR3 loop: CASSLVAGGIETQYF. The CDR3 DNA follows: TGTGCCAGCAGTTTAGTAGCGGGGGGGATCGAGACCCAGTACTTC. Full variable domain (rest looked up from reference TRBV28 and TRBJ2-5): DVKVTQSSRYLVKRTGEKVFLECVQDMDHENMFWYRQDPGLGLRLIYFSYDVKMKEKGDIPEGYSVSREKKERFSLILESASTNQTSMYLCASSLVAGGIETQYFGPGTRLLVL.

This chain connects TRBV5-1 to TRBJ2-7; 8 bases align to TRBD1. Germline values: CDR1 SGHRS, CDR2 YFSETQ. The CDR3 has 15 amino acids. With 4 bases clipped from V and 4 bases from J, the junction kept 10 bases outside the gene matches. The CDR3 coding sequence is TGCGCCAGCAGCACTGGGACAGGTCTCACATACGAGCAGTACTTC. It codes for CASSTGTGLTYEQYF.

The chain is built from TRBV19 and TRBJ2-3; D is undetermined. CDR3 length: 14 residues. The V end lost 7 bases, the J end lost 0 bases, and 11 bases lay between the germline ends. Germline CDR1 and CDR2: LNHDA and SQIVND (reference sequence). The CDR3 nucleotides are TGTGCCAGTACCCCGACAAGTAGCACAGATACGCAGTATTTT. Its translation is CASTPTSSTDTQYF.

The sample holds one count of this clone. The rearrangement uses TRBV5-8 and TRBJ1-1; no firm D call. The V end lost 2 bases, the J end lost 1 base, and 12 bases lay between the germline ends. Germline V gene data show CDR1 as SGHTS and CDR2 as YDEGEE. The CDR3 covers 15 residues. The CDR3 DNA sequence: TGTGCCAGCAGCTTAATGGGCTATCCGAACACTGAAGCTTTCTTT. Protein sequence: CASSLMGYPNTEAFF.

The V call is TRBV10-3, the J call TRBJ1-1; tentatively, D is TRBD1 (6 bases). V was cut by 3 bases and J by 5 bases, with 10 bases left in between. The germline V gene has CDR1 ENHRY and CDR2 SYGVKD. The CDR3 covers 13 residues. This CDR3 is CAISDGRGTEAFF. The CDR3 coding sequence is TGTGCCATCAGTGATGGCAGGGGAACTGAAGCTTTCTTT.

The CDR3 spells CASSQGQGAEKLFF. The CDR3 coding sequence is TGCGCCAGCAGCCAAGGACAGGGGGCGGAAAAACTGTTTTTT. The V call is TRBV4-3, the J call TRBJ1-4; the match to TRBD1 covers 10 bases. Germline V gene sequence: CDR1 LGHNA, CDR2 YSLEER. J was trimmed by 8 bases and V by 1 base; bases with no gene match: 1. This CDR3 contains 14 residues.

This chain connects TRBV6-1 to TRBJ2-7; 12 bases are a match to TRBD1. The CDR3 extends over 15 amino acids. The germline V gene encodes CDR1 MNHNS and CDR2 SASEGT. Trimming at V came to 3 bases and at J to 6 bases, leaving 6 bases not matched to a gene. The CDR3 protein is CASSDRDRGQSEQYF. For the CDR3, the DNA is TGTGCCAGCAGTGACAGGGACAGGGGGCAGAGCGAGCAGTACTTC.

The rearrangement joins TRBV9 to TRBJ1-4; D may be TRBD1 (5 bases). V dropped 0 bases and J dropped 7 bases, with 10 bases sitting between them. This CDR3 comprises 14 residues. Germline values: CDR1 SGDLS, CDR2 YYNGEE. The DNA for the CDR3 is TGTGCCAGCAGCGTAGCTAGTCAGGGTGAAAAACTGTTTTTT. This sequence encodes CASSVASQGEKLFF.

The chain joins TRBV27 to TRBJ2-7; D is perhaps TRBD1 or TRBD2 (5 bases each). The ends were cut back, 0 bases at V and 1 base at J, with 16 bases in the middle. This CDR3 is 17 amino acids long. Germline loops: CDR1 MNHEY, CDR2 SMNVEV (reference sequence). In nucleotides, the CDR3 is TGTGCCAGCAGTTTATCGGTGACCGGGACGCCTTCCTACGAGCAGTACTTC. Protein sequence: CASSLSVTGTPSYEQYF.

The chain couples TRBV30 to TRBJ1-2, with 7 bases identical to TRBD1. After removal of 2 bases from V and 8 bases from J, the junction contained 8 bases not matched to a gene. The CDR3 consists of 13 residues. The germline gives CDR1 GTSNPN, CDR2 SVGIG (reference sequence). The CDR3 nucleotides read TGTGCCTGGAGTATTACAGGGGCGAGGGGCTACACCTTC. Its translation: CAWSITGARGYTF.

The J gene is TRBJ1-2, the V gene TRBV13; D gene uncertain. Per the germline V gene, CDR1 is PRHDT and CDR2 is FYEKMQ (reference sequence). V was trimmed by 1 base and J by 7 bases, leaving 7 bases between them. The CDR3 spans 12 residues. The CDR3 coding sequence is TGTGCCAGCAGCTTAGATTCATTTGGCTACACCTTC. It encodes CASSLDSFGYTF. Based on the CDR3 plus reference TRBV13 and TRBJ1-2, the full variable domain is AAGVIQSPRHLIKEKRETATLKCYPIPRHDTVYWYQQGPGQDPQFLISFYEKMQSDKGSIPDRFSAQQFSDYHSELNMSSLELGDSALYFCASSLDSFGYTFGSGTRLTVV.

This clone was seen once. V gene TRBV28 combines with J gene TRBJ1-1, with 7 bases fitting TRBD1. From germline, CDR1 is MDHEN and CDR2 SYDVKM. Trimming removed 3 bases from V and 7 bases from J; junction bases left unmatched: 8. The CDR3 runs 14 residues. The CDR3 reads CASSLSRGRGEAFF. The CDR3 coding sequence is TGTGCCAGCAGTTTGTCCAGGGGGAGGGGTGAAGCTTTCTTT. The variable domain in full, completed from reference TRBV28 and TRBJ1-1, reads DVKVTQSSRYLVKRTGEKVFLECVQDMDHENMFWYRQDPGLGLRLIYFSYDVKMKEKGDIPEGYSVSREKKERFSLILESASTNQTSMYLCASSLSRGRGEAFFGQGTRLTVV.

The CDR3 bases are TGTGCCAGCAGCCCGGATGTTGGGGGAACCCAAGAGACCCAGTACTTC. It codes for CASSPDVGGTQETQYF. The chain carries TRBV7-7 and TRBJ2-5; D possibly uses TRBD1 or TRBD2 (5 bases each). With 5 bases removed from V and 1 base from J, the gap between germline ends came to 17 bases. The CDR3 is 16 amino acids. Germline CDR1 SSHAT, CDR2 FNYEAQ (reference sequence).

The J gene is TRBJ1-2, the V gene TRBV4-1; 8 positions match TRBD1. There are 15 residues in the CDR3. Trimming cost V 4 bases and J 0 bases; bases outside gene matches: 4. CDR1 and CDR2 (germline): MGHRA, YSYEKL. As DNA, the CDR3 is TGCGCCAGCAGCCGAACAGGGGGGACTAACTATGGCTACACCTTC. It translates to CASSRTGGTNYGYTF.

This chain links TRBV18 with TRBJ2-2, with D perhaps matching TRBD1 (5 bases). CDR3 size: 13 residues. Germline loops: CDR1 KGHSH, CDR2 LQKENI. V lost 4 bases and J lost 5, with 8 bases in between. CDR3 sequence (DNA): TGTGCCAGCTCACGCGCAGGGACCGGGGAGCTGTTTTTT. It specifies CASSRAGTGELFF.

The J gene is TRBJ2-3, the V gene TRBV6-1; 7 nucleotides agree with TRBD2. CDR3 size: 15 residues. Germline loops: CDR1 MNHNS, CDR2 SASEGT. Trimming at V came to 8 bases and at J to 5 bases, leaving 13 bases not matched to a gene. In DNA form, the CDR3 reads TGTGCCAGCCTGAGAACGGCGGGAGCGAGAGATACGCAGTATTTT. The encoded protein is CASLRTAGARDTQYF.

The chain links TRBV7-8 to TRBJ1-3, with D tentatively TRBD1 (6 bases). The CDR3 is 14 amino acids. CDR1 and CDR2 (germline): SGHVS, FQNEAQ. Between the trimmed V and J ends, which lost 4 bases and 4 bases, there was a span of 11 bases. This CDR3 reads CASSSGTWGNTIYF. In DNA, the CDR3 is TGTGCCAGCAGCTCCGGGACATGGGGAAACACCATATATTTT. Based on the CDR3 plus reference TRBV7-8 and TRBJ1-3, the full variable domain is GAGVSQSPRYKVAKRGQDVALRCDPISGHVSLFWYQQALGQGPEFLTYFQNEAQLDKSGLPSDRFFAERPEGSVSTLKIQRTQQEDSAVYLCASSSGTWGNTIYFGEGSWLTVV.

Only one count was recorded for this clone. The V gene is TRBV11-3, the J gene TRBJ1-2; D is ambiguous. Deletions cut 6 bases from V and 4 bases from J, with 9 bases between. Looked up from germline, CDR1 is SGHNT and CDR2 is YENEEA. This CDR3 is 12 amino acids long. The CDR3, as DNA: TGTGCCAGCAGGCCTAAATTCTATGGCTACACCTTC. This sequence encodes CASRPKFYGYTF.